Given below is one T cell receptor beta chain in context. The CDR3 length is 13 residues. The ends were cut back, 5 bases at V and 3 bases at J, with 13 bases in the middle. CDR1 GTSNPN and CDR2 SVGIG come from the germline V gene (reference sequence). Libraries were prepared by immunoSEQ multiplex PCR; TCRdb keeps only in-frame clonotypes and omits some of them. The repertoire has roughly 150,000 clones, more than 85% of them found once; the top ten carry about 5.8%. This entry belongs to a study of control samples from healthy donors and cancer patients. The sample consisted of blood. The clonotype originates from a man aged 18 to 30 in good health. V and J are TRBV30 and TRBJ2-5, with D possibly matching TRBD2 (6 bases). The CDR3 DNA follows: TGTGCCTGGGAGCGGGCTGCCGAAGAGACCCAGTACTTC. Its translation is CAWERAAEETQYF.